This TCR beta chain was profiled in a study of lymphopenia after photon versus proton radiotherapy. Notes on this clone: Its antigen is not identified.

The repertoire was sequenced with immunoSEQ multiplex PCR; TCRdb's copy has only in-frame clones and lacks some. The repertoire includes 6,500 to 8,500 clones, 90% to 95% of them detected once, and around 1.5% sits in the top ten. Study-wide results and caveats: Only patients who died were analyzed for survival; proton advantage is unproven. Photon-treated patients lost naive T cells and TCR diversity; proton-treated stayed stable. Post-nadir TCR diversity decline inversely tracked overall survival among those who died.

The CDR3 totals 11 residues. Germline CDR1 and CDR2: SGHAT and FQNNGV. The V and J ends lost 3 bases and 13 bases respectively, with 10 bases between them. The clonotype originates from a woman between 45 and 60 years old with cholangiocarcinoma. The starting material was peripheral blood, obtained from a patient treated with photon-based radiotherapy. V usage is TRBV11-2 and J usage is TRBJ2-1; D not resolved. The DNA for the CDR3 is TGTGCCAGCAGCTTGGGCCCGAATCAGTTCTTC. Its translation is CASSLGPNQFF. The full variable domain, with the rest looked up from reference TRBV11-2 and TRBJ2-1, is EAGVAQSPRYKIIEKRQSVAFWCNPISGHATLYWYQQILGQGPKLLIQFQNNGVVDDSQLPKDRFSAERLKGVDSTLKIQPAKLEDSAVYLCASSLGPNQFFGPGTRLTVL.